These 8 T cell receptor beta chains came from one sample sequenced in a study of blood T cell repertoires in COVID-19. Sequencing used immunoSEQ multiplex PCR; TCRdb keeps in-frame clones, though not all of them. The repertoire holds about 270,000 clones, 88% seen once, with 2% to 2.5% in the top ten. Specimen: PBMCs or T cells enriched from blood (not recorded which). The receptors here all came from a woman aged 60-70 years in a cohort exposed to, infected with or recovered from COVID-19 (not recorded which).

This chain links TRBV19 with TRBJ2-1; weak D call: TRBD2 (5 bases). This CDR3 spans 12 amino acids. Looked up from germline, CDR1 is LNHDA and CDR2 is SQIVND (reference sequence). Trimming took 4 bases from V and 8 from J, leaving 9 bases between them. The CDR3: CASSSGPDEQFF. CDR3 sequence (DNA): TGTGCCAGTAGTAGCGGGCCGGATGAGCAGTTCTTC.

This chain joins TRBV10-3 and TRBJ2-7, with 8 bases lining up with TRBD1. The trim removed 0 bases at V and 5 bases at J, leaving 6 bases unmatched. The germline gives CDR1 ENHRY, CDR2 SYGVKD. The CDR3 loop spans 15 amino acids. CDR3: CAISESRTGTDEQYF. The DNA for the CDR3 is TGTGCCATCAGTGAGTCGAGGACAGGGACCGACGAGCAGTACTTC.

V usage is TRBV5-4 and J usage is TRBJ1-4, with 9 bases identical to TRBD1. Germline assignment: CDR1 SGHNT and CDR2 YYREEE (reference sequence). V was clipped by 3 bases and J by 7 bases; unmatched bases: 7. CDR3 length: 15 residues. The DNA for the CDR3 is TGTGCCAGCAGCTCAAGGACAGGGGAAGGTGAAAAACTGTTTTTT. It encodes CASSSRTGEGEKLFF. The whole variable domain, filled in from reference TRBV5-4 and TRBJ1-4, reads ETGVTQSPTHLIKTRGQQVTLRCSSQSGHNTVSWYQQALGQGPQFIFQYYREEENGRGNFPPRFSGLQFPNYSSELNVNALELDDSALYLCASSSRTGEGEKLFFGSGTQLSVL.

The DNA of the CDR3 is TGTGCCAGCAGCTTACAGGTGGCGAACACTGAAGCTTTCTTT. It is translated as CASSLQVANTEAFF. The chain couples TRBV11-2 to TRBJ1-1, with no clear D. The CDR3 runs 14 residues. Germline V CDR1 and CDR2: SGHAT, FQNNGV. Deletions cut 2 bases from V and 1 base from J, with 8 bases between.

The CDR3 protein is CASRSGVYGYTF. For the CDR3, the DNA is TGTGCCAGCAGATCAGGGGTCTATGGCTACACCTTC. V and J are TRBV28 and TRBJ1-2; D is possibly TRBD1 (6 bases). Trimming took off 6 bases at V and 4 bases at J, with 9 bases between the two ends. The CDR3 runs 12 residues. CDR1 is MDHEN and CDR2 is SYDVKM in the germline V gene.

The V call is TRBV5-1, the J call TRBJ2-7; TRBD2 might be the D (7 bases). The CDR3 has 13 amino acids. Germline V gene lookup returns CDR1 SGHRS and CDR2 YFSETQ. The germline V and J ends were trimmed by 4 bases and 7 bases, with 15 bases remaining between them. The CDR3 loop is CASSGGGFFEQYF. The CDR3 DNA reads as TGCGCCAGCAGCGGCGGGGGCTTTTTTGAGCAGTACTTC.

The chain couples TRBV5-1 to TRBJ1-1, with 9 bases fitting TRBD1. There are 15 residues in the CDR3. The trim removed 4 bases at V and 1 base at J, leaving 5 bases unmatched. Germline CDR1 and CDR2: SGHRS and YFSETQ. DNA for the CDR3: TGCGCCAGCAGCACCTCACAGGGGGCGAACACTGAAGCTTTCTTT. It yields the protein CASSTSQGANTEAFF. Full variable domain (outside the CDR3, taken from reference TRBV5-1 and TRBJ1-1): KAGVTQTPRYLIKTRGQQVTLSCSPISGHRSVSWYQQTPGQGLQFLFEYFSETQRNKGNFPGRFSGRQFSNSRSEMNVSTLELGDSALYLCASSTSQGANTEAFFGQGTRLTVV.

The chain employs TRBV7-9 and TRBJ1-3; 8 nucleotides agree with TRBD1. CDR1 and CDR2 (germline): SEHNR, FQNEAQ (reference sequence). This CDR3 region has 14 residues. J lost 4 bases, V lost 10 bases, and 9 bases had no gene match. CDR3 residues: CATSEQGAGNTIYF. CDR3 sequence (DNA): TGTGCCACTTCGGAGCAGGGGGCCGGAAACACCATATATTTT.